The 30 T cell receptor beta chains in this list originate from one sample, sequenced in a study of blood T cells in healthy people across ages. Using a J-beta primer mix together with a sample-barcoded 5' primer, a second PCR was run for roughly 7 to 11 cycles. TCRdb re-analysed the 5' RACE reads in MiXCR, keeping a single row per CDR3 protein. The profile shows approximately 690,000 distinct CDR3 sequences, 40% to 50% of them singletons. Input material: blood. The receptor set was obtained from a man of 80 years or more in good health.

This chain links TRBV7-2 with TRBJ1-4; D gene uncertain. Trimming left V 1 base short and J 0 bases short, with 6 bases between. Germline CDR1 is SGHTA and CDR2 is FQGNSA. The CDR3 covers 15 residues. The CDR3 coding sequence is TGTGCCAGCAGCTTAGTAGGAGCAACTAATGAAAAACTGTTTTTT. Amino acid sequence: CASSLVGATNEKLFF.

This rearrangement joins TRBV6-2 or TRBV6-3 to TRBJ2-3; 9 nucleotides agree with TRBD2. Trimming took 2 bases from V and 4 from J; bases not matched to a gene: 1. CDR3 length equals 14 residues. The germline gives CDR1 MNHEY, CDR2 SVGEGT. The CDR3 coding sequence is TGTGCCAGCAGTTACGGACTAGCGTCAGATACGCAGTATTTT. Its protein product is CASSYGLASDTQYF.

This chain links TRBV20-1 with TRBJ1-2; 7 nucleotides align to TRBD1. Looked up from germline, CDR1 is DFQATT and CDR2 is SNEGSKA (reference sequence). The CDR3 length is 14 residues. Germline trimming cut 0 bases from V and 5 bases from J; bases unmatched to any gene: 6. This CDR3 reads CSAREGEGAYGYTF. CDR3 DNA sequence: TGCAGTGCTAGAGAGGGAGAGGGGGCATATGGCTACACCTTC.

This clonotype was found a few times. The CDR3 here is CSAGPEQYF. Written as DNA, the CDR3 is TGCAGTGCTGGACCCGAGCAGTACTTC. The V and J genes are TRBV20-1 and TRBJ2-4, with D unclear. The end of the DNA aligns better with TRBJ2-7, so the J call may be wrong. Germline loops: CDR1 DFQATT, CDR2 SNEGSKA (reference sequence). The CDR3 is made up of 9 amino acids.

The rearrangement links TRBV7-2 to TRBJ2-1; the D is unclear. Germline CDR1 is SGHTA and CDR2 is FQGNSA. V lost 2 bases, J lost 2 bases, and 10 bases lay in between. The CDR3 is 15 residues long. CDR3: CASSLPTVAYNEQFF. The DNA for the CDR3 is TGTGCCAGCAGCTTACCGACGGTTGCCTACAATGAGCAGTTCTTC.

This clonotype appeared a few times. This rearrangement joins TRBV7-3 to TRBJ2-3; D is uncertain. The CDR3 contains 14 residues. Germline V CDR1 and CDR2: SGHTA, FQGTGA. Trimming cost V 5 bases and J 2 bases, with 11 bases left between them. The CDR3 DNA reads as TGTGCCAGCAGCCTCGGACCTAACACAGATACGCAGTATTTT. Protein product: CASSLGPNTDTQYF.

This clonotype was counted only a few times. The CDR3 spells CASSDSSISYEQYF. DNA for the CDR3: TGTGCCAGCTCCGACAGCTCTATCTCCTACGAGCAGTACTTC. The chain carries TRBV7-3 and TRBJ2-7, with D maybe TRBD1 (5 bases). Looked up from germline, CDR1 is SGHTA and CDR2 is FQGTGA. Trimming stripped 8 bases from V and 0 bases from J, with 14 bases between. The CDR3 loop spans 14 amino acids.

This rearrangement joins TRBV20-1 to TRBJ2-5, with 9 bases identical to TRBD1. The tail of the sequence fits TRBJ2-7 better, so the J call may be wrong. Germline CDR1 DFQATT, CDR2 SNEGSKA (reference sequence). This CDR3 has 15 amino acids. Here the CDR3 DNA reads TGCAGTGCTGGGACCGGGACAGGGATCGGGTACGAGCAGTACTTC. Protein sequence: CSAGTGTGIGYEQYF.

This clonotype has only a few counts. This chain joins TRBV4-2 and TRBJ2-1; TRBD2 matches 16 bases. CDR3 length equals 19 residues. Looked up from germline, CDR1 is LGHNA and CDR2 is YNFKEQ. The ends lost 0 bases at V and 10 bases at J; junction bases unmatched: 12. This chain's CDR3 is CASSQDVGTSGGARSEQFF. The CDR3 nucleotides are TGTGCCAGCAGCCAAGATGTGGGGACTAGCGGGGGGGCCCGGTCCGAGCAGTTCTTC.

This chain connects TRBV15 to TRBJ2-5, with D possibly TRBD1 on 5 matching bases. CDR1 LNHNV and CDR2 YYDKDF come from the germline V gene (reference sequence). V was shortened by 1 base and J by 2 bases, with 11 bases between the two germline ends. There are 15 residues in the CDR3. CDR3 protein: CATSRGPQAQETQYF. The CDR3 DNA sequence: TGTGCCACCAGCAGAGGGCCACAGGCTCAAGAGACCCAGTACTTC.

This clonotype was detected only a few times. This sequence joins TRBV7-3 and TRBJ2-6; 7 nucleotides agree with TRBD2. The trim removed 6 bases at V and 0 bases at J, leaving 11 bases unmatched. CDR3 length equals 18 residues. CDR1 is SGHTA and CDR2 is FQGTGA in the germline V gene. For the CDR3, the DNA is TGTGCCAGCAGTCCTCCCCGGGGGGTCGTCTCTGGGGCCAACGTCCTGACTTTC. Its protein is CASSPPRGVVSGANVLTF.

A few counts support this clonotype. The chain links TRBV9 to TRBJ1-5; no firm D call. Germline CDR1 SGDLS, CDR2 YYNGEE. This CDR3 is built from 13 residues. Deletions cut 0 bases from V and 4 bases from J, with 5 bases between. CDR3 amino acids: CASSVDINQPQHF. In nucleotides, the CDR3 is TGTGCCAGCAGCGTAGACATAAATCAGCCCCAGCATTTT. Full variable domain (remainder filled in from reference TRBV9 and TRBJ1-5): DSGVTQTPKHLITATGQRVTLRCSPRSGDLSVYWYQQSLDQGLQFLIQYYNGEERAKGNILERFSAQQFPDLHSELNLSSLELGDSALYFCASSVDINQPQHFGDGTRLSIL.

V usage is TRBV12-3 or TRBV12-4 and J usage is TRBJ2-5, with 9 bases aligning to TRBD1. The closer fit of TRBJ2-7 to the DNA end suggests the J call may be wrong. There are 14 residues in the CDR3. The CDR3 sequence is CASSLTGQGSEQYF. The CDR3 DNA follows: TGTGCCAGCAGCCTAACGGGACAGGGAAGCGAGCAGTACTTC.

The chain combines TRBV3-1 with TRBJ2-1; 9 nucleotides align to TRBD2. Germline V gene sequence: CDR1 LGHDT, CDR2 YNNKEL (reference sequence). After removal of 0 bases from V and 7 bases from J, the junction contained 10 bases not matched to a gene. The CDR3 is 17 amino acids. Written as DNA, the CDR3 is TGTGCCAGCAGCCAAGATGGGCTAGCGGGGAGGAGTAATGAGCAGTTCTTC. It codes for CASSQDGLAGRSNEQFF.

In its sample, this clonotype was seen a few times. One junction end disagrees with the germline gene, perhaps due to a read error. This rearrangement joins TRBV4-3 to TRBJ1-1; 8 bases agree with TRBD1. CDR1 is LGHNA and CDR2 is YSLEER in the germline V gene. The CDR3 totals 14 residues. The CDR3 region has the DNA TGCGCCAGCAGCCAACGACAGGGGAACGCTGAAGCTTTCTTT. Protein sequence: CASSQRQGNAEAFF.

This clonotype was seen a handful of times. V usage is TRBV7-2 and J usage is TRBJ2-6; no reliable D call. Trimming pared 5 bases from V and 0 bases from J, leaving 8 bases between. This CDR3 is 15 amino acids long. Germline-derived CDR1 and CDR2 are SGHTA and FQGNSA. The CDR3 protein is CASSRATSGANVLTF. CDR3 DNA: TGTGCCAGCAGCCGTGCAACCTCTGGGGCCAACGTCCTGACTTTC.

The chain has TRBV20-1 and TRBJ2-5, with 8 bases identical to TRBD2. CDR1 is DFQATT, CDR2 SNEGSKA, per germline (reference sequence). The CDR3 extends over 12 amino acids. V gave up 3 bases and J gave up 3 bases; unmatched junction bases: 0. CDR3: CSARRGEETQYF. DNA of the CDR3: TGCAGTGCTAGGCGGGGGGAAGAGACCCAGTACTTC.

This clonotype appeared a few times. The rearrangement joins TRBV7-2 to TRBJ2-5; 7 bases map to TRBD2. The J call may be incorrect, as the DNA end agrees better with TRBJ2-7. The CDR3 contains 15 residues. Germline CDR1 reads SGHTA; CDR2 reads FQGNSA. CDR3 region: CASSFAGDGYYEQYF. CDR3 bases: TGTGCCAGCAGCTTCGCGGGGGACGGATACTACGAGCAGTACTTC.

As concerns this clonotype: This may arise from a read error, as a much more abundant clone is one base away. In nucleotides, the CDR3 is TGTGCCAGCAGCATCCAAGAGGCCCAGTACTTC. It encodes CASSIQEAQYF. This sequence joins TRBV7-8 and TRBJ2-5; D is unclear. The CDR3 covers 11 residues. From germline, CDR1 is SGHVS and CDR2 FQNEAQ.

J is TRBJ1-2 and V is TRBV28; D possibly corresponds to TRBD1 (5 bases). V was pared by 1 base and J by 8 bases, with 14 bases between. Germline-derived CDR1 and CDR2 are MDHEN and SYDVKM. The CDR3 sequence is 14 residues long. CDR3 region: CASSLLSGPGGYTF. For the CDR3, the DNA is TGTGCCAGCAGTTTATTATCAGGGCCCGGGGGCTACACCTTC.

There are a few counts of this clonotype. This chain links TRBV12-3 or TRBV12-4 with TRBJ1-5; 9 nucleotides agree with TRBD1. The CDR3 is 14 amino acids. With V trimmed by 7 bases and J by 7 bases, 8 bases remained unmatched. The CDR3 loop reads CASTMGQGNQPQHF. The DNA of the CDR3 is TGTGCCAGCACTATGGGACAGGGAAACCAGCCCCAGCATTTT.

This clonotype was detected only a few times. V usage is TRBV3-1 and J usage is TRBJ1-2; 7 bases map to TRBD1. This CDR3 contains 15 residues. Germline V lookup: CDR1 LGHDT, CDR2 YNNKEL (reference sequence). V shed 4 bases, J shed 7 bases, and the junction held 12 bases outside the gene matches. CDR3 sequence reads: CASSPGQQRGVGYTF. DNA of the CDR3: TGTGCCAGCAGCCCGGGACAGCAAAGAGGGGTTGGCTACACCTTC.

For this clonotype: It may be a read error: a sequence one base away is much more abundant. The chain is built from TRBV9 and TRBJ2-1; tentative D call: TRBD2 (6 bases). The end of the DNA is better explained by TRBJ2-7, so the J call may be wrong. The CDR3 totals 14 residues. CDR1 and CDR2 from the germline V gene are SGDLS and YYNGEE. CDR3: CASNGGNSYNEQYF. The CDR3 nucleotides read TGTGCCAGCAACGGGGGAAACTCCTACAATGAGCAGTACTTC.

As concerns this clonotype: A junction end diverges from the germline sequence, so it may reflect a read error. The gene calls are TRBV28 and TRBJ2-1, with a weak D call TRBD1 (6 bases). The CDR3 has 14 amino acids. Looked up from germline, CDR1 is MDHEN and CDR2 is SYDVKM. CDR3 bases: TGTGCCAGCAGTCCCAGACAGGTTTACAAGGAGCAGTTCTTC. Its protein is CASSPRQVYKEQFF.

This clonotype was observed at least ten times. This sequence joins TRBV7-2 and TRBJ2-3; a weak D match, TRBD1 (6 bases). The CDR3 length is 14 residues. Germline assignment: CDR1 SGHTA and CDR2 FQGNSA. V lost 8 bases, J lost 0 bases, and 12 bases lay in between. The CDR3 DNA is TGTGCCAGCTCCAGGGGAACTAGCACAGATACGCAGTATTTT. Translated, it gives CASSRGTSTDTQYF.

The chain recombines TRBV6-2 or TRBV6-3 with TRBJ2-5; D is perhaps TRBD2 (6 bases). This CDR3 comprises 14 residues. Trimming pared 2 bases from V and 11 bases from J, leaving 18 bases between. Per the germline V gene, CDR1 is MNHEY and CDR2 is SVGEGT. The CDR3 protein is CASSYGSSGNEQYF. In DNA form, the CDR3 reads TGTGCCAGCAGTTACGGGAGTAGCGGCAATGAGCAGTACTTC.

The genes are TRBV20-1 and TRBJ2-3, with 8 bases identical to TRBD2. This CDR3 contains 14 residues. CDR1 and CDR2 (germline): DFQATT, SNEGSKA (reference sequence). V trimming: 4 bases; J trimming: 5 bases; junction bases outside the gene matches: 8. The CDR3, as DNA: TGCAGTGCTAAGGTAGCGGGATTTAAAGATACGCAGTATTTT. Amino acids: CSAKVAGFKDTQYF.

The chain's CDR3 is CASSLALGSGSGETQYF. The CDR3 DNA sequence: TGTGCCAGCAGCTTAGCGCTGGGTAGCGGGAGTGGAGAGACCCAGTACTTC. The chain links TRBV7-2 to TRBJ2-5, with 9 bases aligning to TRBD2. This CDR3 spans 17 amino acids. Germline CDR1 is SGHTA and CDR2 is FQGNSA. Trimming removed 0 bases from V and 4 bases from J; junction bases left unmatched: 9.

This clonotype was seen repeatedly, ten times or more. The J gene is TRBJ2-5, the V gene TRBV7-2, with 8 bases that match TRBD2. Germline CDR1 SGHTA, CDR2 FQGNSA. This CDR3 contains 16 residues. With V trimmed by 5 bases and J by 1 base, 9 bases remained unmatched. This chain's CDR3 is CASSLGLAAPQETQYF. The CDR3 nucleotides are TGTGCCAGCAGCCTCGGACTAGCTGCCCCCCAAGAGACCCAGTACTTC.

Note on this clonotype: One end of the junction varies from germline; a read error may be responsible. J is TRBJ2-2 and V is TRBV6-2 or TRBV6-3; 8 nucleotides align to TRBD1. The CDR3 has 15 amino acids. Per germline, CDR1 MNHEY and CDR2 SVGEGT. CDR3 in amino acids: CASSLDRGGTGKLFF. The DNA for the CDR3 is TGTGCCAGCAGCCTCGACAGGGGAGGCACCGGGAAGCTGTTTTTT.